The rows below give T cell receptor beta chains drawn from one sample of a study of blood T cell repertoires in COVID-19. Assay used: immunoSEQ multiplex PCR; TCRdb lists only in-frame clones, some missing. The repertoire includes 200,000 to 300,000 clones, about 87% of them detected once, and 2% to 2.5% sits in the top ten. The specimen was PBMCs or T cells enriched from blood (not recorded which). Receptors originate from a woman in her 40s with acute COVID-19. Both conserved end residues are part of each CDR3.

TRBV14,CASSQDPIGYTF
TRBV11-2,CASSRQVTDTQYF
TRBV30,CAWTTGSGANVLTF
TRBV10-3,CAIRASGGAGLHEQFF
TRBV4-3,CASSQGQGARNEKLFF
TRBV7-2,CASTSGQGSGNTIYF
TRBV10-2,CASSPSSPNEQFF
TRBV25-1,CASSDVAGRGAFF
TRBV10-3,CAIRGDRGDNYGYTF
TRBV4-3,CASSQDPRKYEQYF
TRBV7-2,CASSLDLLQGRGAFF
TRBV10-2,CASSGGSEAFF
TRBV5-1,CASSWKTGTGTGELFF
TRBV15,CATSPSGESNQPQHF
TRBV7-9,CASSSGGPHGRLRTDTQYF
TRBV5-1,CASSVNREYTEAFF
TRBV7-9,CASSYDLGHNYNEQFF
TRBV7-2,CASSLPLMTVKSGYTF
TRBV9,CASSARQGINTGELFF
TRBV19,CASSMRGDATQHF
TRBV5-6,CASSVRDRAKRNEKLFF
TRBV7-2,CASSRGTGVVVETQYF
TRBV6-5,CASSYRTGTGQPQHF
TRBV10-2,CASSDWGTRAKSSYGYTF